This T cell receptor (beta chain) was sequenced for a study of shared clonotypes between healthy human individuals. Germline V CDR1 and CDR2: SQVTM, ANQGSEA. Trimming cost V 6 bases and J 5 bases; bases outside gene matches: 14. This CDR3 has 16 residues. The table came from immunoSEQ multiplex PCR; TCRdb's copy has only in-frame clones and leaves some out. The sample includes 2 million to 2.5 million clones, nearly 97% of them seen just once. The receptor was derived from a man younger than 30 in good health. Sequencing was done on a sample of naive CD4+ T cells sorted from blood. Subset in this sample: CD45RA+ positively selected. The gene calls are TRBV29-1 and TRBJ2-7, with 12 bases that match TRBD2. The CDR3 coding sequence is TGCAGCGTCGGACTGCGACTAGCGGGAGAGGTCCACGAGCAGTACTTC. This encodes CSVGLRLAGEVHEQYF.